This TCR beta chain appears in the sequencing data of a study of regulatory T cells in long-lasting Graves disease. Time point denoted: persistent/refractory GD, antithyroid drugs over 5 years with positive TRAb. Construction of the TCR library relied on RNA isolated from PBMCs. For TCR beta, libraries came from iRepertoire HTBI primers and Arm-PCR of CDR3 regions. TCRdb re-called the multiplex PCR reads with MiXCR, one entry per CDR3 protein. The sample has hundreds of thousands of distinct CDR3 sequences, about 30% seen once; the top ten hold around 40%. The CDR3 extends over 15 amino acids. Trimming pared 3 bases from V and 4 bases from J, leaving 15 bases between. Only a few counts were recorded for this clonotype. Its antigen is unknown. Study-level findings and limits: Gene preferences differed: TRBV28, TRBJ1-2, TRBJ2-5 in persistent cases.

This material consisted of peripheral blood mononuclear cells (PBMCs), taken when the disease was refractory, from a patient treated with antithyroid drugs. The clonotype was recovered from a female donor with Graves disease. V is TRBV12-3 or TRBV12-4 and J is TRBJ1-2; D may be TRBD1 (5 bases). Here the CDR3 DNA reads TGTGCCAGCAGTTTGCGGGGGGTAGAGAGCTATGGCTACACCTTC. It translates to CASSLRGVESYGYTF.